A selection of T cell receptor beta chains follows, all from one sample in a study of T cell repertoires in cytomegalovirus infection. TCRdb recomputed calls from the reads with MiXCR, one row per CDR3 protein. The sample holds 200,000 to 300,000 distinct CDR3 sequences, 9.1% seen once. Sequenced input: PBMCs. The receptors here all came from a human donor in good health (CMV status not recorded). Some clones in this sample may be carry-over from other donors' samples. Both conserved end residues are part of each CDR3.

J gene | V gene | CDR3 protein
TRBJ2-1 | TRBV15 | CATSTGTGSSYNEQFF
TRBJ2-1 | TRBV11-2 | CASSPPGTFASNRQFF
TRBJ2-2 | TRBV12-3/TRBV12-4 | CASSFRGHPTGELFF
TRBJ2-7 | TRBV14 | CASSHWTGEQYF
TRBJ1-3 | TRBV7-8 | CASSLSSGNTIYF
TRBJ1-2 | TRBV7-2 | CASSLASTGSYGYTF
TRBJ2-2 | TRBV7-3 | CASSLNPGTGPAGELFF
TRBJ2-5 | TRBV5-3 | CASSLAGYLETQYF
TRBJ2-6 | TRBV5-5 | CASSLSGSPGANVLTF
TRBJ2-5 | TRBV7-7 | CASSLVSGVSETQYF
TRBJ1-4 | TRBV7-9 | CASSLGLRINEKLFF
TRBJ1-1 | TRBV29-1 | CSVEGPSSTEAFF
TRBJ1-2 | TRBV7-2 | CASSLAQSYGYTF
TRBJ2-7 | TRBV11-3 | CASSPVNRGDYEQYF
TRBJ2-7 | TRBV28 | CASAPASGGTYEQYF
TRBJ1-5 | TRBV7-2 | CASSSGPQTNQPQHF
TRBJ1-2 | TRBV20-1 | CSARDQQGNYGYTF
TRBJ1-2 | TRBV6-2/TRBV6-3 | CASSWGQTPYGYTF
TRBJ1-2 | TRBV29-1 | CSVEDRGYGYTF
TRBJ1-2 | TRBV4-3 | CASSPGYRDIGGYGYTF
TRBJ1-1 | TRBV7-2 | CASRLQEVRPEAFF
TRBJ1-5 | TRBV19 | CASSLLTGTSGQPQHF